This TCR beta chain was recovered during a study of blood T cell repertoires in COVID-19. Study information: The origin of the acute and convalescent COVID-19 samples was the United States, Italy and Spain. T cells, B-cell-depleted T cells, or PBMCs provided the cDNA or gDNA that served as material.

Source study methods: By means of reference gene primer amplification, nucleated cell counts were estimated. Assay used: immunoSEQ multiplex PCR; TCRdb lists only in-frame clones, some missing. V, J and clone size are those of that table, while D and trimming were read from the DNA. This table has 150,000 to 200,000 clones, more than 75% appearing once. Per the germline V gene, CDR1 is SGHRS and CDR2 is YFSETQ. V was shortened by 1 base and J by 1 base, with 8 bases between the two germline ends. The CDR3 spans 15 residues. This TCR was sampled from a human donor in a cohort sampled during active COVID-19. V usage is TRBV5-1 and J usage is TRBJ2-2; no firm D call. Sequencing used peripheral blood. This CDR3 reads CASSLSSGNTGELFF. CDR3 nucleotide sequence: TGCGCCAGCAGCTTGTCGAGTGGGAACACCGGGGAGCTGTTTTTT. Supplemented by reference TRBV5-1 and TRBJ2-2, the full variable domain reads KAGVTQTPRYLIKTRGQQVTLSCSPISGHRSVSWYQQTPGQGLQFLFEYFSETQRNKGNFPGRFSGRQFSNSRSEMNVSTLELGDSALYLCASSLSSGNTGELFFGEGSRLTVL.